The entry below describes one TCR beta chain. This sample is drawn from a study of control samples from healthy donors and cancer patients. V lost 5 bases, J lost 7 bases, and 17 bases lay in between. This CDR3 is 13 amino acids long. CDR1 SQVTM and CDR2 ANQGSEA come from the germline V gene. Using immunoSEQ multiplex PCR, the repertoire was profiled, and TCRdb retains in-frame clones only, with some absent. Found here are around 150,000 clones, 70% to 90% of them singletons; the top ten hold more than 10%. This chain joins TRBV29-1 and TRBJ1-2; D is perhaps TRBD1 (6 bases). The TCR sequence derives from a man aged 25 to 40 in good health. Sequencing used blood. The CDR3: CSVRDGGGGGYTF. The CDR3 region has the DNA TGCAGCGTTCGGGACGGGGGCGGGGGTGGCTACACCTTC.